The rows below give T cell receptor beta chains drawn from one sample of a study of T cell responses to AZD1222 COVID-19 vaccine. This table comes from immunoSEQ multiplex PCR, and its TCRdb copy is limited to in-frame clones, with some not included. The sample lists roughly 190,000 clones, roughly nine tenths seen once, with about 1.8% in the top ten. The material was peripheral blood, obtained 28 days after the second AZD1222 dose. The receptor source for this set is an adult who received the AZD1222 COVID-19 vaccine. The CDR3 runs from the conserved cysteine through the conserved F or W. Clone size, where shown, is once, few, many, or a class for clones that have expanded.

clone_size j_call v_call cdr3_aa
- TRBJ2-5 TRBV9 CASSVVVGGSETQYF
once TRBJ2-7 TRBV6-5 CASSQGAHEQYF
- TRBJ2-1 TRBV2 CASSGGRLKGEQFF
- TRBJ1-1 TRBV5-1 CASSLDSVGEAFF
- TRBJ1-1 TRBV18 CASSPQRGHTEAFF
- TRBJ1-4 TRBV27 CASSLSTRPNEKLFF
- TRBJ1-5 TRBV11-2 CASSLEGQGRPLSNQPQHF
- TRBJ1-2 TRBV6-2/TRBV6-3 CASSYAVYGYTF
- TRBJ1-3 TRBV5-4 CASSTHGTGLGNTIYF
- TRBJ2-2 TRBV5-1 CASSLAQGTGELFF
- TRBJ2-1 TRBV12-3/TRBV12-4 CASSSGGEQFF
- TRBJ1-1 TRBV18 CASSPNTEAFF
- TRBJ1-6 TRBV6-5 CASSYASRGNSPLHF
- TRBJ2-3 TRBV3-1/TRBV3-2 CASSQDLAGGPDTQYF
- TRBJ1-5 TRBV21-1 CASSKEAGLLANQPQHF
- TRBJ2-1 TRBV6-1 CASSAPGQGRNEQFF
- TRBJ2-1 TRBV5-1 CASRIEYNEQFF
few TRBJ2-3 TRBV6-5 CASSYGSRLLTDTQYF
- TRBJ1-2 TRBV4-2 CASSQDWESDYGYTF
- TRBJ2-4 TRBV7-2 CASSGRGLGAKNIQYF
- TRBJ1-1 TRBV18 CASSPALTEAFF
- TRBJ2-1 TRBV6-5 CASSPWRGSYNEQFF
- TRBJ1-3 TRBV28 CASSRTGGRKVSGNTIYF
- TRBJ2-5 TRBV18 CASTRDRQETQYF
- TRBJ2-7 TRBV3-1/TRBV3-2 CASSQRATSGRYEQYF
- TRBJ2-3 TRBV5-6 CASRSHRALGRLSDTQYF
- TRBJ2-2 TRBV11-1 CASSLTGRIGELFF
- TRBJ2-1 TRBV13 CASSFGGEQFF
- TRBJ1-1 TRBV12-3/TRBV12-4 CASSSGQASKAFF
- TRBJ2-1 TRBV30 CAWSGGGTSGRRDEQFF
- TRBJ2-7 TRBV19 CASSRGQVPTEQYF
- TRBJ2-1 TRBV29-1 CSVEPGVSYNEQFF
- TRBJ2-7 TRBV7-9 CASSMGGLAGNYEQYF
- TRBJ2-7 TRBV7-3 CASSEGPYTGEQYF
- TRBJ2-2 TRBV28 CASSLMQGFGGELFF
- TRBJ2-7 TRBV4-2 CASSQLQTYEQYF
- TRBJ2-5 TRBV18 CTSSLGTDSAGETQYF
- TRBJ1-4 TRBV29-1 CSVGQGNEKLFF
- TRBJ1-1 TRBV19 CASSMGWGRGDTEAFF
once TRBJ2-1 TRBV6-4 CASSDEGTSYYNEQFF
- TRBJ2-1 TRBV6-6 CASSSASYNEQFF
- TRBJ2-3 TRBV9 CASSFRPTSSTDTQYF
- TRBJ1-4 TRBV19 CASSILSEPTNEKLFF
- TRBJ2-6 TRBV4-3 CASSQFAGIWANVLTF
- TRBJ2-7 TRBV9 CASSVEGGLSYEQYF
once TRBJ2-7 TRBV7-3 CASSLNRDYEQYF
- TRBJ2-7 TRBV11-2 CASSSTLRGYEQYF